This T cell receptor (beta chain) was sequenced during a study of T-cell memory formation after mild COVID-19. Broader study findings: There was no confirmation that second-wave clones peaking on day 37 were SARS-CoV-2 specific. Pre-infection memory showed some responding clones, and this suggested that cross-reactive memory joined.

TCRdb passed the 5' RACE reads through MiXCR, listing each CDR3 protein once. The data contain about 90,000 distinct CDR3 sequences, about 13% of them singletons. This clonotype was detected only once. Antigen: not known. Deletions cut 4 bases from V and 7 bases from J, with 18 bases between. This CDR3 has 15 amino acids. Germline CDR1 and CDR2: SGHRS and YFSETQ. Input material: PBMCs or a T cell subset sorted from them (not recorded which). The clonotype comes from an adult woman who had mild COVID-19 (a few samples of this study predate the infection). Cell type and time point are not known. The rearrangement uses TRBV5-1 and TRBJ2-1, with D perhaps matching TRBD2 (6 bases). CDR3 nucleotide sequence: TGCGCCAGCAGCCCCGCTACCGGGGGACCTAATGAGCAGTTCTTC. Its translation is CASSPATGGPNEQFF.